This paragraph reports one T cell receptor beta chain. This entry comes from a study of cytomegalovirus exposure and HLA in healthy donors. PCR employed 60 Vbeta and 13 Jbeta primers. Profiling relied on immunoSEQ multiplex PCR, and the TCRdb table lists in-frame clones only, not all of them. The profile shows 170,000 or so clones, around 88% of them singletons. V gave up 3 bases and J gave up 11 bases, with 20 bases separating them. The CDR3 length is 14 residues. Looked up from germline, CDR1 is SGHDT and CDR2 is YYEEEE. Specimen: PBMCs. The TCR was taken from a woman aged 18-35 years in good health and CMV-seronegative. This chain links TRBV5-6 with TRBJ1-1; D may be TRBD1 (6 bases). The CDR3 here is CASSYNRGYPGAFF. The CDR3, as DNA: TGTGCCAGCAGCTATAATAGGGGGTACCCGGGGGCTTTCTTT.